This TCR beta chain was captured in a study of PD-L1 blockade in urothelial cancer. About the study: The study recovered a median of roughly 140,000 T cells per blood sample.

The germline V gene has CDR1 MGHRA and CDR2 YSYEKL. The CDR3 loop spans 16 amino acids. J lost 4 bases, V lost 5 bases, and 11 bases had no gene match. Disease in patients was locally advanced or metastatic urothelial carcinoma. Each patient gave between 1 and 8 samples, pretreatment and on-treatment. Each PCR received spiked synthetic TCR analog templates. Profiled with immunoSEQ multiplex PCR; TCRdb holds only in-frame clones, not every one. The data contain 70,000 or so clones, approximately 81% of them singletons. The source of this sequence is a man in his 70s with urothelial cancer. This chain joins TRBV4-1 and TRBJ2-3, with 8 bases fitting TRBD1. The material sequenced was PBMCs, taken around atezolizumab (anti-PD-L1) treatment. The CDR3 nucleotides are TGCGCCAGCAGCTTACAAGGGCAGGGGGCGGCAGATACGCAGTATTTT. This translates into CASSLQGQGAADTQYF.